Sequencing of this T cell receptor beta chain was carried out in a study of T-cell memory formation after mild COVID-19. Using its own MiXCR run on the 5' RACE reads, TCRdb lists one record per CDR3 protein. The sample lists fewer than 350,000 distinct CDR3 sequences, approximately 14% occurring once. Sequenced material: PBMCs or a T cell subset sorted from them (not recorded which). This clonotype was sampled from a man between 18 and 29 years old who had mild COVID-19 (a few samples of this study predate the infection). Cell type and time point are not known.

The chain's CDR3 is CASSLLSAGRGSSTDTQYF. The CDR3 DNA sequence: TGTGCCAGCAGCCTGCTAAGCGCGGGGCGGGGATCTAGCACAGATACGCAGTATTTT. The rearrangement links TRBV3-1 to TRBJ2-3; maybe TRBD2 (6 bases). Germline V gene lookup returns CDR1 LGHDT and CDR2 YNNKEL (reference sequence). Deletions cut 4 bases from V and 0 bases from J, with 23 bases between. The CDR3 totals 19 residues.